Sequencing of this TCR beta chain was carried out in a study of control samples from healthy donors and cancer patients. Clones were sequenced by immunoSEQ multiplex PCR, and TCRdb holds only the in-frame ones, with some missing. The sample has 68,000 or so clones, 83% seen once. The CDR3 contains 16 residues. With V trimmed by 3 bases and J by 5 bases, 7 bases remained unmatched. Germline V gives CDR1 SGHTA, CDR2 FQGNSA. The specimen sequenced was blood. This receptor was identified in a man between 60 and 75 years old in good health. The V and J genes are TRBV7-2 and TRBJ2-2, with TRBD1 identical over 9 bases. Written as DNA, the CDR3 is TGTGCCAGCAGCTTGCATACAGGGGGCAGGACCGGGGAGCTGTTTTTT. Translation gives CASSLHTGGRTGELFF.